The rows below give T cell receptor beta chains drawn from one sample of a study of CD8+CD57+ T cells in acquired aplastic anemia. From the reads, TCRdb called clonotypes with MiXCR, one entry per CDR3 protein. There are 150,000 to 200,000 distinct CDR3 sequences in the sample; less than 65% occur only once, and about 45% lies in the top ten. Specimen: sorted CD4+, CD8+, or CD8+CD57+ T cells (not recorded which) from PBMCs. These TCRs come from a human donor with severe aplastic anemia or a healthy control (not recorded which). Both conserved end residues are part of each CDR3. A D gene is named only where the DNA matches it firmly. Part of the rows lack a size; the others show once, few, many or a class for expanded clones.

CASSAVVNTEAFF | TGTGCCAGCAGCGCGGTAGTGAACACTGAAGCTTTCTTT | TRBJ1-1 | - | TRBV2 | few
CASRGTSSETQYF | TGTGCCAGCAGGGGGACTAGCTCTGAGACCCAGTACTTC | TRBJ2-5 | TRBD2 | TRBV2 | few
CASRPAGFSNTIYF | TGTGCCAGCAGACCAGCAGGGTTCTCAAACACCATATATTTT | TRBJ1-3 | - | TRBV16 | many
CATRNREGGELFF | TGTGCCACCAGAAACAGGGAAGGCGGGGAGCTGTTTTTT | TRBJ2-2 | - | TRBV24-1 | -
CASSFWFSAQSSYEQYF | TGTGCCAGCAGCTTTTGGTTTTCCGCCCAATCTTCCTACGAGCAGTACTTC | TRBJ2-7 | - | TRBV5-6 | -
CASSHRTHEQYF | TGTGCCAGCAGTCACAGGACCCACGAGCAGTACTTC | TRBJ2-7 | - | TRBV7-7 | -
CASSLGDSNYEQYF | TGTGCCAGCAGTTTAGGGGACAGCAACTACGAGCAGTACTTC | TRBJ2-7 | TRBD1 | TRBV12-3/TRBV12-4 | few
CASSSGQGDTEAFF | TGTGCCAGTAGTAGTGGACAGGGGGACACTGAAGCTTTCTTT | TRBJ1-1 | TRBD1 | TRBV19 | -
CATSRVYGGEETQYF | TGTGCCACCAGCAGAGTCTATGGGGGGGAAGAGACCCAGTACTTC | TRBJ2-5 | TRBD2 | TRBV15 | -
CATSLGTDGPLGTGELFF | TGTGCCACCAGCCTCGGGACAGATGGCCCCCTGGGCACCGGGGAGCTGTTTTTT | TRBJ2-2 | TRBD1 | TRBV24-1 | many
CASSLTSVNQPQHF | TGTGCCAGCAGCCTTACAAGTGTCAATCAGCCCCAGCATTTT | TRBJ1-5 | - | TRBV12-3/TRBV12-4 | once
CATSRGTSGTDTQYF | TGTGCCACCAGCAGAGGGACTAGCGGGACAGATACGCAGTATTTT | TRBJ2-3 | TRBD2 | TRBV15 | -
CATSVHPETGTANTGELFF | TGTGCCACCAGCGTCCATCCGGAAACCGGGACAGCGAACACCGGGGAGCTGTTTTTT | TRBJ2-2 | TRBD1 | TRBV15 | many
CASSLPSLNCQETQYF | TGTGCCAGCAGTTTACCCTCCCTGAACTGCCAAGAGACCCAGTACTTC | TRBJ2-5 | - | TRBV12-3/TRBV12-4 | -
CASSITRGGIEDTEAFF | TGTGCCAGCAGCATAACCAGGGGAGGAATTGAGGACACTGAAGCTTTCTTT | TRBJ1-1 | - | TRBV11-2 | many
CASSSDGNSNQPQHF | TGTGCCAGCAGCTCGGACGGAAATAGCAATCAGCCCCAGCATTTT | TRBJ1-5 | - | TRBV5-4 | -
CASSLGAGTGELFF | TGTGCCAGCAGCTTGGGCGCAGGGACCGGGGAGCTGTTTTTT | TRBJ2-2 | - | TRBV7-3 | once
CASSPQGYQETQYF | TGTGCCAGCAGTCCACAGGGCTACCAAGAGACCCAGTACTTC | TRBJ2-5 | - | TRBV27 | many
CASSRGSSGSSSYEQYF | TGTGCCAGCAGCCGCGGGTCTAGCGGGTCCAGCTCCTACGAGCAGTACTTC | TRBJ2-7 | TRBD2 | TRBV7-2 | -
CASSFQGREQYF | TGCGCCAGCAGTTTCCAGGGGCGCGAGCAGTACTTC | TRBJ2-7 | - | TRBV10-1 | -
CAIRTVYNEQFF | TGTGCCATCCGGACAGTATACAATGAGCAGTTCTTC | TRBJ2-1 | - | TRBV10-3 | few
CAISDSRGSSNYGYTF | TGTGCCATCAGTGATAGTAGGGGATCCTCTAACTATGGCTACACCTTC | TRBJ1-2 | - | TRBV10-3 | -
CASSSWAWGQETQYF | TGTGCCAGCAGCTCATGGGCGTGGGGGCAAGAGACCCAGTACTTC | TRBJ2-5 | - | TRBV7-9 | few
CASSATSGGHYEQYF | TGTGCCAGCAGTGCGACTAGCGGGGGGCACTACGAGCAGTACTTC | TRBJ2-7 | TRBD2 | TRBV12-3/TRBV12-4 | many
CASRDTDTQYF | TGTGCCAGCAGAGACACAGATACGCAGTATTTT | TRBJ2-3 | - | TRBV11-2 | -